Reported below is one TCR beta chain. What it binds is not known. This sample is drawn from a study of T cells after yellow fever vaccination. In the study overall: Fractions of limited cellularity were prepared by means of SMART-Seq v4 Ultra Low Input.

Universal primer sites and UMIs were introduced during 5'RACE template-switching synthesis of TCR cDNA. TCRdb reprocessed the 5' RACE reads with MiXCR, giving one entry per CDR3 protein. The table includes over 300,000 distinct CDR3 sequences, 3% to 4.5% detected once. The CDR3 loop spans 17 amino acids. Germline V CDR1 and CDR2: SGHRS, YFSETQ. V was clipped by 4 bases and J by 1 base, with 18 bases between them. The study's findings and limits: Post-booster samples contained most primary-vaccination clones (around 95% CD4, roughly 88% CD8). Peaking on day 5 versus 15, the secondary response was faster but weaker.

The material was PBMCs, obtained on the day of the yellow fever booster vaccination. The chain joins TRBV5-1 to TRBJ1-5, with unresolved D. This sequence originates from a man aged 18 to 35 who received the YFV17D yellow fever vaccine. This CDR3 reads CASSPLPIDTSNQPQHF. Here the CDR3 DNA reads TGCGCCAGCAGCCCCTTACCCATTGACACCAGCAATCAGCCCCAGCATTTT.